Listed here are 5 T cell receptor beta chains from one sample, sequenced in a study of cytomegalovirus exposure and HLA in healthy donors. Repertoires were generated with immunoSEQ multiplex PCR, while TCRdb's copy carries only in-frame clones and drops some. Seen here are 150,000 to 200,000 clones, 70% to 90% observed once, and the top ten hold approximately 2.4%. Sequencing was performed on PBMCs. The source of these receptors is a man under 40 in good health and CMV-seropositive.

The chain recombines TRBV11-3 with TRBJ2-1; D might be TRBD2 (6 bases). Germline loops: CDR1 SGHNT, CDR2 YENEEA. This CDR3 has 18 amino acids. V was clipped by 0 bases and J by 0 bases, with 15 bases between them. CDR3 sequence (DNA): TGTGCCAGCAGCTTAGAGTTCGTCGAGACTAGCTCCTACAATGAGCAGTTCTTC. Protein: CASSLEFVETSSYNEQFF.

V and J are TRBV2 and TRBJ2-7, with TRBD1 as a possible D gene (5 bases). Per germline, CDR1 SNHLY and CDR2 FYNNEI. CDR3 length equals 12 residues. V gave up 5 bases and J gave up 2 bases, with 7 bases separating them. The CDR3 protein is CASSLTAYEQYF. The CDR3 DNA sequence: TGTGCCAGCAGTTTGACAGCCTACGAGCAGTACTTC.

This rearrangement joins TRBV18 to TRBJ2-6; D is possibly TRBD2 (5 bases). Germline-derived CDR1 and CDR2 are KGHSH and LQKENI. The CDR3 has 17 amino acids. Trimming took off 7 bases at V and 0 bases at J, with 16 bases between the two ends. As DNA, the CDR3 is TGTGCCAGCTGCCCGAGGGAGATTCGCTCTGGGGCCAACGTCCTGACTTTC. Translating it yields CASCPREIRSGANVLTF.

This chain uses TRBV6-5 with TRBJ1-2, with a tentative D call TRBD1 (6 bases). V was shortened by 5 bases and J by 4 bases, with 14 bases between the two germline ends. The germline V gene has CDR1 MNHEY and CDR2 SVGAGI. This CDR3 region has 14 residues. In DNA, the CDR3 is TGTGCCAGCAGTACCCGACAGGCACTCTATGGCTACACCTTC. As protein: CASSTRQALYGYTF.

The rearrangement joins TRBV7-9 to TRBJ1-3, with D hard to call. V lost 6 bases, J lost 1 base, and 7 bases lay in between. The CDR3 contains 13 residues. Germline lookup yields CDR1 SEHNR and CDR2 FQNEAQ (reference sequence). The CDR3 nucleotides are TGTGCCAGCAGACAATATTCTGGAAACACCATATATTTT. Amino acids: CASRQYSGNTIYF.